The entry that follows covers one T cell receptor (beta chain) sequence. Antigen specificity is unknown. As an off-target read in a library built for alpha chains, this beta chain has a frequency of little significance. TCRdb reprocessed the 5' RACE reads with MiXCR, giving one entry per CDR3 protein. This table holds roughly 75 distinct CDR3 sequences. The study's findings and limits: The larger-cohort validation was restricted to a single TCR beta V-J rearrangement rather than whole repertoires.

This CDR3 region has 20 residues. The sequenced sample consisted of memory CD4+ T cells sorted from a lymph node. Subset of the sample: memory CD4+ T cells, CD4+CD45RO+CD25-. The V call is TRBV12-2, the J call TRBJ2-3; the table names TRBD2, a call not compared with the DNA. TRBV12-2 is labeled a pseudogene. The receptor was isolated from a female donor with breast cancer. The CDR3 protein is CASRSQGTSGRGRGTDTQYF. The CDR3 DNA reads TGTGCAAGTCGCTCCCAGGGTACTAGCGGGAGGGGTCGAGGCACAGATACGCAGTATTTT.